The 11 T cell receptor beta chains below were found in one sample sequenced in a study of T cell repertoires in cytomegalovirus infection. TCRdb re-derived calls from the reads in MiXCR, one entry per CDR3 protein. The sample has approximately 500,000 distinct CDR3 sequences; more than 15% are singletons. Sequencing used CD8+ T cells from PBMCs. The receptors come from a human donor in good health (CMV status not recorded). Some clones in this sample may be carry-over from other donors' samples.

This clonotype was observed at least ten times. The V gene is TRBV12-3 or TRBV12-4, the J gene TRBJ2-1, with 8 bases matching TRBD1. Trimming at V came to 5 bases and at J to 8 bases, leaving 11 bases not matched to a gene. The CDR3 extends over 15 amino acids. Here the CDR3 reads CASSDQDREIDEQFF. The CDR3 DNA reads TGTGCCAGCAGTGATCAGGACAGGGAGATAGATGAGCAGTTCTTC.

This chain joins TRBV2 and TRBJ2-4; possibly TRBD1 for D (6 bases). Looked up from germline, CDR1 is SNHLY and CDR2 is FYNNEI. CDR3 length equals 13 residues. The V and J ends lost 2 bases and 9 bases respectively, with 11 bases between them. In nucleotides, the CDR3 is TGTGCCAGCAGTGAACGACAGGCAGGCATTCAGTACTTC. This translates into CASSERQAGIQYF.

This clonotype was observed a handful of times. V is TRBV6-5 and J is TRBJ2-1, with 8 bases identical to TRBD2. Germline V CDR1 and CDR2: MNHEY, SVGAGI. The CDR3 is 15 amino acids. Unmatched junction bases numbered 2, after V lost 0 bases and J lost 4 bases. CDR3 nucleotides: TGTGCCAGCAGTTACTCTGGACTAGCATACAATGAGCAGTTCTTC. It specifies CASSYSGLAYNEQFF.

The rearrangement links TRBV2 to TRBJ1-2; no clear D. With 9 bases removed from V and 0 bases from J, the gap between germline ends came to 14 bases. The germline CDR1 and CDR2 sequences are SNHLY and FYNNEI. The CDR3 has 14 residues. The CDR3 protein is CASEGYPTNYGYTF. The CDR3 bases are TGTGCCAGTGAGGGTTACCCTACTAACTATGGCTACACCTTC.

This rearrangement joins TRBV6-5 to TRBJ1-4; D call uncertain. The CDR3 sequence is 11 residues long. The germline V and J ends were trimmed by 6 bases and 11 bases, with 10 bases remaining between them. The germline V gene encodes CDR1 MNHEY and CDR2 SVGAGI. The chain's CDR3 is CASRNHGKLFF. CDR3 bases: TGTGCCAGCAGAAACCACGGGAAACTGTTTTTT.

V usage is TRBV11-3 and J usage is TRBJ2-3; 9 bases are a match to TRBD2. V was pared by 4 bases and J by 4 bases, with 6 bases of the junction left unmatched. The CDR3 totals 15 residues. Germline CDR1 SGHNT, CDR2 YENEEA. DNA for the CDR3: TGTGCCAGCAGCTGGAGCGGGGGGCTGGCAGATACGCAGTATTTT. Translated, it gives CASSWSGGLADTQYF.

In this sample, this clonotype turned up a few times. The chain recombines TRBV24-1 with TRBJ2-2, with 10 bases aligning to TRBD1. CDR1 is KGHDR and CDR2 is SFDVKD in the germline V gene. CDR3 length equals 16 residues. Trimming at V came to 3 bases and at J to 7 bases, leaving 7 bases not matched to a gene. The CDR3 DNA reads TGTGCCACCAGTGATCTCGACAGGGGGCAAAACGGGGAGCTGTTTTTT. This sequence encodes CATSDLDRGQNGELFF.

This clonotype was detected only a few times. This sequence joins TRBV15 and TRBJ2-4, with TRBD1 as a possible D gene (6 bases). Trimming took 3 bases from V and 8 from J, leaving 14 bases between them. Per germline, CDR1 LNHNV and CDR2 YYDKDF (reference sequence). The CDR3 contains 14 residues. Here the CDR3 DNA reads TGTGCCACCAGCAGGGGGGCCACGGATGACATTCAGTACTTC. Encoded protein: CATSRGATDDIQYF.

This clonotype has only a few counts. The chain links TRBV25-1 to TRBJ2-2, with TRBD2 matching over 15 bases. The V gene end was trimmed by 4 bases and the J gene end by 6 bases; junction bases not matched to a gene: 6. This CDR3 has 17 amino acids. Germline-derived CDR1 and CDR2 are MGHDK and SYGVNS. CDR3 loop: CASSAGLAGGRAGELFF. The CDR3 nucleotides are TGTGCCAGCAGTGCGGGACTAGCGGGAGGCCGGGCCGGGGAGCTGTTTTTT. The full variable domain, completed using reference TRBV25-1 and TRBJ2-2, is EADIYQTPRYLVIGTGKKITLECSQTMGHDKMYWYQQDPGMELHLIHYSYGVNSTEKGDLSSESTVSRIRTEHFPLTLESARPSHTSQYLCASSAGLAGGRAGELFFGEGSRLTVL.

This clonotype was recorded at least ten times. The chain employs TRBV14 and TRBJ1-1, with D possibly TRBD1 on 6 matching bases. The CDR3 loop spans 17 amino acids. Trimming cost V 0 bases and J 0 bases, with 14 bases left between them. Germline V gene sequence: CDR1 SGHDN, CDR2 FVKESK. The DNA of the CDR3 is TGTGCCAGCAGCCAAGATCGGGGGGCATTAATGAACACTGAAGCTTTCTTT. It yields the protein CASSQDRGALMNTEAFF.

Only a few counts were recorded for this clonotype. V and J are TRBV3-1 and TRBJ2-3; 12 bases agree with TRBD2. From germline, CDR1 is LGHDT and CDR2 YNNKEL (reference sequence). The CDR3 loop spans 15 amino acids. V lost 0 bases to trimming and J lost 6 bases; unmatched junction nucleotides: 1. This chain's CDR3 is CASSQDGTSGDTQYF. The CDR3, as DNA: TGTGCCAGCAGCCAAGACGGGACTAGCGGGGATACGCAGTATTTT.